The source of this T cell receptor beta chain is a study of T-cell memory formation after mild COVID-19. Across the study: TCR clusters were largely donor specific.

Many counts were recorded for this clonotype. The antigen is not known. MiXCR, run by TCRdb on the 5' RACE reads, gives a single entry per CDR3 protein. The sample has 450,000 or so distinct CDR3 sequences; 15% to 20% are singletons. Per germline, CDR1 KGHSH and CDR2 LQKENI. The CDR3 extends over 15 amino acids. The V and J ends lost 3 bases and 2 bases respectively, with 11 bases between them. Whole-study findings and limits: Contracting clones from day 15 to 85 had balanced CD4/CD8; later expanders favoured CD4+. Shrinking CD4+ clones resided mostly in CM and EM, and CD8+ ones in EMRA.

The specimen sequenced was PBMCs or a T cell subset sorted from them (not recorded which). The chain has TRBV18 and TRBJ1-5; perhaps TRBD1 as D (6 bases). This TCR derives from an adult woman who had mild COVID-19 (a few samples of this study predate the infection). Cell type and time point are not known. This CDR3 is CASSPWGGRNQPQHF. CDR3 in DNA: TGTGCCAGCTCACCTTGGGGGGGCCGCAATCAGCCCCAGCATTTT.